This TCR beta chain was recorded in a study of T-cell reconstitution after alpha-beta-depleted transplantation in children. Study findings and constraints: There were some patients whose high TCRbeta diversity at day 60 came from surviving recipient T cells and thymic progenitors.

Only a few counts were recorded for this clonotype. Its antigen is as yet unknown. CDR3 length equals 14 residues. V was clipped by 4 bases and J by 5 bases, with 14 bases between them. Preparation of the TCRbeta library was carried out with unique molecular identifiers. One entry per CDR3 protein, called by TCRdb with MiXCR from the PCR reads. The sample lists about 300,000 distinct CDR3 sequences, roughly a tenth seen once, with roughly 7.1% in the top ten. The V gene is TRBV12-3 or TRBV12-4, the J gene TRBJ2-5; D is possibly TRBD1 (7 bases). The sample consisted of PBMCs, taken before TCRalphabeta/CD19-depleted stem cell transplant. The sequence was obtained from a boy younger than two with acute myeloid leukemia, due to receive a stem cell transplant. The CDR3 nucleotides are TGTGCCAGCAGTTCCAGCAGGGGGGTCGAGACCCAGTACTTC. It is translated as CASSSSRGVETQYF.